What follows are 16 T cell receptor beta chains derived from one specimen sequenced in a study of blood T cell dynamics during melanoma immunotherapy (dated by TCRdb to about 2020). The library was produced with the immunoSEQ multiplex PCR assay. This is the immuneACCESS table as TCRdb keeps it, with only in-frame sequences that have V and J called. A part of the clones is gone; compared with another copy, unresolved V genes explain less than half, and the rest is unexplained. The sample table shows tens of thousands of clones, and approximately 89% are seen once. In total, the top ten clones hold roughly 1.2% of the sample. In the paper's terms, the time point label means: pre-treatment baseline. The starting material was blood, obtained from a patient treated with checkpoint blockade. The source is a human donor with melanoma.

The V gene is TRBV7-2, the J gene TRBJ1-2, with 8 bases fitting TRBD1. V lost 7 bases and J lost 7; bases outside the gene matches: 11. CDR3 length: 14 residues. The V gene's germline CDR1 is SGHTA and CDR2 FQGNSA. The CDR3 coding sequence is TGTGCCAGCACCCTCACAGGGGGGTACTTTGGCTACACCTTC. It translates to CASTLTGGYFGYTF.

J is TRBJ1-1 and V is TRBV4-1, with D tentatively TRBD1 (5 bases). The germline V and J ends were trimmed by 4 bases and 6 bases, with 24 bases remaining between them. CDR3 length equals 17 residues. The germline V gene encodes CDR1 MGHRA and CDR2 YSYEKL. CDR3 coding DNA: TGCGCCAGCAGCCTCGGCCTCCCAAGGGGAATAAGCTCTGAAGCTTTCTTT. Translated, it gives CASSLGLPRGISSEAFF.

The V gene is TRBV5-1, the J gene TRBJ2-3; no clear D gene. This CDR3 comprises 13 residues. The V gene's germline CDR1 is SGHRS and CDR2 YFSETQ. V was shortened by 0 bases and J by 6 bases, with 8 bases between the two germline ends. Written as DNA, the CDR3 is TGCGCCAGCAGCTTGGCAACAGAGGATACGCAGTATTTT. Its translation: CASSLATEDTQYF.

V is TRBV7-9 and J is TRBJ1-1, with D possibly matching TRBD1 (5 bases). Germline CDR1 SEHNR, CDR2 FQNEAQ (reference sequence). CDR3 length equals 19 residues. The germline V and J ends were trimmed by 5 bases and 1 base, with 26 bases remaining between them. The CDR3 loop reads CASSPYHTTAGNRNTEAFF. CDR3 nucleotides: TGTGCCAGCAGCCCGTACCATACCACGGCAGGGAATAGGAACACTGAAGCTTTCTTT.

V usage is TRBV10-2 and J usage is TRBJ2-7; TRBD2 agrees at 12 bases. CDR1 is WSHSY and CDR2 is SAAADI in the germline V gene. There are 18 residues in the CDR3. The junction had 22 bases not matched to a gene; V was cut back by 6 bases and J by 10 bases. Written as DNA, the CDR3 is TGCGCCAGCAGCGACCCGGGCGGGCTAGGACTAGCGGGATGGGAACAGTACTTC. It encodes CASSDPGGLGLAGWEQYF.

This clone was seen only a few times. This chain uses TRBV2 with TRBJ2-5, with 7 bases aligning to TRBD2. The germline gives CDR1 SNHLY, CDR2 FYNNEI. CDR3 length: 17 residues. Trimming removed 11 bases from V and 5 bases from J; junction bases left unmatched: 23. CDR3 region: CASTAGSSGPTRETQYF. Here the CDR3 DNA reads TGTGCCTCGACAGCGGGGTCTAGCGGACCTACGAGGGAGACCCAGTACTTC.

V gene TRBV15 combines with J gene TRBJ1-3; no reliable D call. Germline CDR1 and CDR2: LNHNV and YYDKDF (reference sequence). The CDR3 contains 18 residues. V dropped 5 bases and J dropped 0 bases, with 20 bases sitting between them. CDR3 sequence reads: CATSSPADWANSGNTIYF. The CDR3 coding sequence is TGTGCCACCAGCTCCCCGGCAGATTGGGCGAACTCTGGAAACACCATATATTTT.

The genes are TRBV19 and TRBJ2-2; tentatively, D is TRBD2 (6 bases). The CDR3 consists of 18 residues. The germline gives CDR1 LNHDA, CDR2 SQIVND (reference sequence). The V end lost 3 bases, the J end lost 5 bases, and 22 bases lay between the germline ends. The CDR3 DNA follows: TGTGCCAGTAGTATGCCCGGGGGTTCCCGAAGTCAGACCGGGGAGCTGTTTTTT. It is translated as CASSMPGGSRSQTGELFF.

The CDR3 coding sequence is TGTGCCAGTAGTATGGTTGCCTCTGGAAACACCATATATTTT. It yields the protein CASSMVASGNTIYF. The chain has TRBV19 and TRBJ1-3, with unresolved D. The CDR3 contains 14 residues. Germline V gives CDR1 LNHDA, CDR2 SQIVND (reference sequence). Deletions cut 3 bases from V and 0 bases from J, with 6 bases between.

V and J are TRBV18 and TRBJ2-5, with 7 bases that match TRBD1. The CDR3 is made up of 14 amino acids. The J segment lost 2 bases and the V segment lost 6 bases, leaving 6 bases of the junction unmatched. Germline V lookup: CDR1 KGHSH, CDR2 LQKENI. The CDR3 DNA reads TGTGCCAGCTCGGCTATACAGGGGCAAGAGACCCAGTACTTC. It yields the protein CASSAIQGQETQYF. Complete variable domain (other parts from reference TRBV18 and TRBJ2-5): NAGVMQNPRHLVRRRGQEARLRCSPMKGHSHVYWYRQLPEEGLKFMVYLQKENIIDESGMPKERFSAEFPKEGPSILRIQQVVRGDSAAYFCASSAIQGQETQYFGPGTRLLVL.

The rearrangement uses TRBV9 and TRBJ1-2; 8 positions match TRBD1. The V gene end was trimmed by 3 bases and the J gene end by 1 base; junction bases not matched to a gene: 5. This CDR3 has 15 amino acids. From germline, CDR1 is SGDLS and CDR2 YYNGEE. The CDR3 sequence is CASSGTGSHNYGYTF. The DNA of the CDR3 is TGTGCCAGCAGCGGGACAGGGTCACATAACTATGGCTACACCTTC.

This chain uses TRBV2 with TRBJ2-5; D is perhaps TRBD1 or TRBD2 (6 bases each). CDR1 and CDR2 (germline): SNHLY, FYNNEI. V lost 8 bases to trimming and J lost 2 bases, with 15 bases between them. The CDR3 extends over 14 amino acids. This CDR3 is CASGRGQNQETQYF. The CDR3, as DNA: TGTGCCAGCGGGCGGGGACAAAATCAAGAGACCCAGTACTTC.

The chain couples TRBV28 to TRBJ1-5, with D unclear. Germline V gene lookup returns CDR1 MDHEN and CDR2 SYDVKM. V was clipped by 1 base and J by 6 bases, with 16 bases between them. The CDR3 runs to 16 residues. The CDR3 region has the DNA TGTGCCAGCAGTTTATCCGGCAATCGAGGGAGTCAGCCCCAGCATTTT. It specifies CASSLSGNRGSQPQHF.

V gene TRBV6-5 combines with J gene TRBJ2-1; D gene uncertain. V lost 2 bases and J lost 6, with 17 bases in between. From germline, CDR1 is MNHEY and CDR2 SVGAGI. The CDR3 runs 16 residues. The chain's CDR3 is CASSYMGPRTGNEQFF. In nucleotides, the CDR3 is TGTGCCAGCAGTTACATGGGCCCTCGTACCGGCAATGAGCAGTTCTTC.

The chain couples TRBV14 to TRBJ2-3; D uncertain. The CDR3 runs 14 residues. The V gene's germline CDR1 is SGHDN and CDR2 FVKESK. V lost 0 bases, J lost 7 bases, and 11 bases lay in between. The CDR3 region is CASSQELRPYTQYF. CDR3 DNA sequence: TGTGCCAGCAGCCAAGAACTCAGGCCGTATACGCAGTATTTT.

V gene TRBV6-1 combines with J gene TRBJ1-2; D is unclear. CDR1 and CDR2 from the germline V gene are MNHNS and SASEGT. This CDR3 has 13 amino acids. Trimming pared 2 bases from V and 4 bases from J, leaving 8 bases between. CDR3 DNA sequence: TGTGCCAGCAGTGAAATCGTCAGCTATGGCTACACCTTC. Translating gives CASSEIVSYGYTF.